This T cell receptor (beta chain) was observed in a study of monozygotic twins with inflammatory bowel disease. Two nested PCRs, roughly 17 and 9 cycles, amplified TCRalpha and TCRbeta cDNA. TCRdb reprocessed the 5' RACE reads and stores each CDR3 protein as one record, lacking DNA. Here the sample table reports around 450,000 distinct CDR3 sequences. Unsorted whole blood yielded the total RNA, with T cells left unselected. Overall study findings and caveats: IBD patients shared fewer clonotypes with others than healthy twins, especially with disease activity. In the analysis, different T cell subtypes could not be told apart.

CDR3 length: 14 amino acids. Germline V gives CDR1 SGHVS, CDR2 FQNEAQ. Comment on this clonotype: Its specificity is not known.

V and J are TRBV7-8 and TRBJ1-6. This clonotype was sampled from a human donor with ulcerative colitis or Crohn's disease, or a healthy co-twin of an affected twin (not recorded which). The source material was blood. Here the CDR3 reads CASSLDPINSPLHF.